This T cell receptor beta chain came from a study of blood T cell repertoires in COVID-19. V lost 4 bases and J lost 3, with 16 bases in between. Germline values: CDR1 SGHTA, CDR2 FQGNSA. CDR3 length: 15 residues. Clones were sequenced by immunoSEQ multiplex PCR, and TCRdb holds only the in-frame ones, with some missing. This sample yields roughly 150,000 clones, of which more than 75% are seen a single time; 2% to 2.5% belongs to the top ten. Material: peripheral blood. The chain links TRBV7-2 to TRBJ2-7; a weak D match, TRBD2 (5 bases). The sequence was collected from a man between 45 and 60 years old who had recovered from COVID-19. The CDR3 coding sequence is TGTGCCAGCAGCTCGATCCCCTATCGGGGCTACGAGCAGTACTTC. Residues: CASSSIPYRGYEQYF. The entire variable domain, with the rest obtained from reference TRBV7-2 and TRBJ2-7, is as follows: GAGVSQSPSNKVTEKGKDVELRCDPISGHTALYWYRQSLGQGLEFLIYFQGNSAPDKSGLPSDRFSAERTGGSVSTLTIQRTQQEDSAVYLCASSSIPYRGYEQYFGPGTRLTVT.